Shown below are 2 T cell receptor beta chains from a single sample sequenced in a study of blood T cells in healthy people across ages. The second PCR ran roughly 7 to 12 cycles with a sample-barcoded 5' primer and J-beta primers. TCRdb redid the calling of the 5' RACE reads with MiXCR, one entry per CDR3 protein. The sample gives 1,800,000 or so distinct CDR3 sequences, 30% to 40% of which show up once; 23% is in the top ten. Sequencing was carried out using blood. All receptors come from a human donor in good health.

The chain combines TRBV5-1 with TRBJ2-3; 11 positions match TRBD2. This CDR3 is built from 15 residues. In germline, CDR1 is SGHRS, CDR2 YFSETQ. Trimming cost V 7 bases and J 2 bases; bases outside gene matches: 6. The CDR3 DNA follows: TGCGCCAGCTCGACTAGCGGGGCGAACACAGATACGCAGTATTTT. The encoded protein is CASSTSGANTDTQYF.

The rearrangement uses TRBV12-3 or TRBV12-4 and TRBJ1-5; maybe TRBD1 (5 bases). The CDR3 sequence is 18 residues long. V lost 5 bases to trimming and J lost 0 bases, with 20 bases between them. CDR3 residues: CASSRPGRDLYSNQPQHF. CDR3 nucleotides: TGTGCCAGCAGTAGACCGGGACGGGACCTTTATAGCAATCAGCCCCAGCATTTT.